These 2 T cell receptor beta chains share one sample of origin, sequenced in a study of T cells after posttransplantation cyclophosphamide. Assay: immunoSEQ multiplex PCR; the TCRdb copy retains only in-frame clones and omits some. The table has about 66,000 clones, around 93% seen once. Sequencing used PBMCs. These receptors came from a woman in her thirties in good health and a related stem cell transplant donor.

CDR3 protein: CASSLVGTATDTQYF. CDR3 bases: TGTGCCAGCAGCTTAGTGGGGACAGCCACAGATACGCAGTATTTT. This sequence joins TRBV7-2 and TRBJ2-3, with TRBD1 identical over 7 bases. V was clipped by 1 base and J by 2 bases; unmatched bases: 3. The length of the CDR3 is 15 residues. CDR1 is SGHTA, CDR2 FQGNSA, per germline.

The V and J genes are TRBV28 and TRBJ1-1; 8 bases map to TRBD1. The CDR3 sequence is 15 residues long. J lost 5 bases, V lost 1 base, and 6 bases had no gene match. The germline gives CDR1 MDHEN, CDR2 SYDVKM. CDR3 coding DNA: TGTGCCAGCAGTTTATTCGCTGGACAGGGTACTGAAGCTTTCTTT. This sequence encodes CASSLFAGQGTEAFF. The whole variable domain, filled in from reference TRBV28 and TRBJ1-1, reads DVKVTQSSRYLVKRTGEKVFLECVQDMDHENMFWYRQDPGLGLRLIYFSYDVKMKEKGDIPEGYSVSREKKERFSLILESASTNQTSMYLCASSLFAGQGTEAFFGQGTRLTVV.